This TCR beta chain was observed in a study of CD8+CD57+ T cells in acquired aplastic anemia. Study-level background: Across the sorted CD4+ and CD8+ cells, DNA amounts averaged roughly 3 ug.

Genomic DNA templated the TCR beta VDJ and CDR3 profiling. TCRdb itself ran the reads through MiXCR, one entry per CDR3 protein. The sample includes around 190,000 distinct CDR3 sequences, 60% to 65% seen only once; the top ten take about 29%. What was sequenced was sorted CD4+, CD8+, or CD8+CD57+ T cells (not recorded which) from PBMCs. The sequence came from a human donor in good health.

CDR3 region: CASSLDISNYGYTF. DNA for the CDR3: TGCGCCAGCAGCTTGGACATTTCTAACTATGGCTACACCTTC. The J gene is TRBJ1-2, the V gene TRBV5-1; D unresolved. The CDR3 totals 14 residues. Trimming took 0 bases from V and 0 from J, leaving 6 bases between them. CDR1 is SGHRS, CDR2 YFSETQ, per germline.